One sample yielded the 9 T cell receptor beta chains listed below, sequenced in a study of human T cells and chemical hapten exposure. Time point defined: pre-sensitization, week 0. Treatment specified: therapeutic diphenylcyclopropenone sensitization with weekly scalp DPC. TCRdb reprocessed the RACE reads via MiXCR and lists one record per CDR3 protein. This sample has 300,000 to 450,000 distinct CDR3 sequences, with roughly 5% found just once. The sequences come from whole blood, collected in connection with sensitization to the hapten diphenylcyclopropenone (DPC). All receptors derive from a woman in her fifties or sixties with alopecia areata. Some clones in this sample may be carry-over from other donors' samples.

V is TRBV5-4 and J is TRBJ1-1, with TRBD1 matching 7 bases. This CDR3 comprises 15 residues. From germline, CDR1 is SGHNT and CDR2 YYREEE (reference sequence). V lost 2 bases and J lost 4; bases outside the gene matches: 8. The CDR3 protein is CASSFSQGVGTEAFF. The CDR3 coding sequence is TGTGCCAGCAGCTTTTCGCAGGGGGTGGGCACTGAAGCTTTCTTT.

In this sample, this clonotype turned up many times. The chain couples TRBV7-6 to TRBJ2-2, with no clear D. With 4 bases removed from V and 4 bases from J, the gap between germline ends came to 4 bases. The CDR3 is 12 residues long. Germline V lookup: CDR1 SGHVS, CDR2 FNYEAQ. The CDR3 is CASSSGTGELFF. CDR3 nucleotides: TGTGCCAGCAGCTCTGGCACCGGGGAGCTGTTTTTT.

This clonotype was seen ten or more times. Germline is not matched at one junction end, which may reflect a read error. This chain joins TRBV5-4 and TRBJ1-1, with 10 bases aligning to TRBD1. CDR3 size: 19 residues. Looked up from germline, CDR1 is SGHNT and CDR2 is YYREEE (reference sequence). The CDR3 coding sequence is TGTGCCAGCAGCCCTTGGAGGACAGGGGGTGGGGCAATGAACACTGAAGCCTTCTTT. This encodes CASSPWRTGGGAMNTEAFF.

This clonotype was observed a handful of times. For the CDR3, the DNA is TGTGCCATCAGAGGACTAGCGCAGTCTAGCACAGATACGCAGTATTTT. Translating it yields CAIRGLAQSSTDTQYF. The chain is built from TRBV10-3 and TRBJ2-3, with 9 bases lining up with TRBD2. CDR1 is ENHRY, CDR2 SYGVKD, per germline. The trim removed 6 bases at V and 0 bases at J, leaving 7 bases unmatched. The CDR3 is 16 residues long.

This clonotype showed up just a few times. V usage is TRBV20-1 and J usage is TRBJ1-1; the D is unclear. The CDR3 is 13 amino acids. V was pared by 1 base and J by 2 bases, with 8 bases between. CDR1 and CDR2 (germline): DFQATT, SNEGSKA (reference sequence). The CDR3 bases are TGCAGTGCTAGAGGGCAGGCCAACACTGAAGCTTTCTTT. This gives the protein CSARGQANTEAFF.

In this sample, this clonotype turned up many times. This sequence joins TRBV7-2 and TRBJ1-5; the match to TRBD1 covers 8 bases. The CDR3 totals 15 residues. V lost 1 base, J lost 7 bases, and 6 bases stayed unmatched. Germline loops: CDR1 SGHTA, CDR2 FQGNSA. CDR3 in amino acids: CASSLGTGKGQPQHF. CDR3 in DNA: TGTGCCAGCAGCTTAGGGACAGGGAAGGGGCAGCCCCAGCATTTT.

This clonotype showed up just a few times. The rearrangement joins TRBV12-3 or TRBV12-4 to TRBJ1-4, with 9 bases identical to TRBD1. Losses at the gene ends were 6 bases for V and 5 bases for J; bases not matched to a gene: 4. The CDR3 has 14 residues. The CDR3 region is CASRVDRGNEKLFF. The CDR3 coding sequence is TGTGCCAGCAGGGTGGACAGGGGAAATGAAAAACTGTTTTTT.

This clonotype has at least ten counts. The chain carries TRBV10-3 and TRBJ2-3; TRBD1 might be the D (5 bases). This CDR3 has 15 amino acids. Germline V gene lookup returns CDR1 ENHRY and CDR2 SYGVKD. V was cut by 2 bases and J by 2 bases, with 11 bases left in between. CDR3 region: CAISERGKATDTQYF. DNA for the CDR3: TGTGCCATCAGTGAGAGGGGTAAAGCCACAGATACGCAGTATTTT.

This chain connects TRBV11-2 to TRBJ2-7, with no clear D. Between the trimmed V and J ends, which lost 5 bases and 3 bases, there was a span of 11 bases. This CDR3 spans 13 amino acids. Germline-derived CDR1 and CDR2 are SGHAT and FQNNGV. The CDR3 reads CASSPTTNYEQYF. The DNA for the CDR3 is TGTGCCAGCAGCCCCACAACCAACTACGAGCAGTACTTC.